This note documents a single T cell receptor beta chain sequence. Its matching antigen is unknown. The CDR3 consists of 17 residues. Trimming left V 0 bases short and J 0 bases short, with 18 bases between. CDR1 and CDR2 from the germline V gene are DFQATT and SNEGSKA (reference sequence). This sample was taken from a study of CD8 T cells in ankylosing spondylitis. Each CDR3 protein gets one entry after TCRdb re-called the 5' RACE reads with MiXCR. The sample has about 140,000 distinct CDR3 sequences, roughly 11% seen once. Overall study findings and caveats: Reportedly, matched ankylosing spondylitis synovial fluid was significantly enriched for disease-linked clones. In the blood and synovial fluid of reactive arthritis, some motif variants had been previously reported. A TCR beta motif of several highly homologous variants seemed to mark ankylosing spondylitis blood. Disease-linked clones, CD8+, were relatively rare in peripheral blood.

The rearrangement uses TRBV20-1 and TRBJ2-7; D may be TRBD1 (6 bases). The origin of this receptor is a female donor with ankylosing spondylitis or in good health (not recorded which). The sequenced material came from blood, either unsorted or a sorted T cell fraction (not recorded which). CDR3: CSAREHGGQGFSYEQYF. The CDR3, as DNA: TGCAGTGCTAGAGAGCATGGGGGTCAGGGGTTCTCCTACGAGCAGTACTTC.